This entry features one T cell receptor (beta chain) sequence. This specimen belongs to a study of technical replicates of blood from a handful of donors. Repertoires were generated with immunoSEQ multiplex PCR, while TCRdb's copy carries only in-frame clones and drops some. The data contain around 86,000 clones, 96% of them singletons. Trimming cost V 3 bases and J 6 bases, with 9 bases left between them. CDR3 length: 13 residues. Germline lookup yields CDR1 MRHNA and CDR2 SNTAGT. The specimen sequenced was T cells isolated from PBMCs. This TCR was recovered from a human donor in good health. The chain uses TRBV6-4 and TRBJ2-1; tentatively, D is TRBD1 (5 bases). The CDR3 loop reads CASSEWQGNEQFF. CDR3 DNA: TGTGCCAGCAGTGAATGGCAGGGCAATGAGCAGTTCTTC.